This paragraph reports one T cell receptor (beta chain). Its cognate antigen is unknown. Profiled with immunoSEQ multiplex PCR; TCRdb holds only in-frame clones, not every one. Found here are some 1,900,000 clones, around 96% of them singletons; the top ten hold under 1.5%. This specimen comes from a study of shared clonotypes between healthy human individuals. Study-wide findings and caveats: Only blood underwent sampling, and tissue repertoires likely differ. Generation probabilities were higher for clonotypes shared across all four sorted-subset donors than for unshared ones. The diversity represented, both genetic and in exposure history, was limited by few donors.

Trimming left V 4 bases short and J 7 bases short, with 11 bases between. The CDR3 extends over 12 amino acids. Germline loops: CDR1 SGHNT, CDR2 YYREEE (reference sequence). Naive CD8 cells were CD45RO-negative, positively selected for CCR7, excluding terminally differentiated effector memory CD45RA+ cells. This TCR derives from a man aged 18 to 30 in good health. Sequenced: naive CD8+ T cells sorted from blood. This chain uses TRBV5-4 with TRBJ1-2; the D gene is possibly TRBD1 (5 bases). The CDR3 region is CASSPGTLGYTF. DNA for the CDR3: TGTGCCAGCAGCCCAGGGACCCTTGGCTACACCTTC.